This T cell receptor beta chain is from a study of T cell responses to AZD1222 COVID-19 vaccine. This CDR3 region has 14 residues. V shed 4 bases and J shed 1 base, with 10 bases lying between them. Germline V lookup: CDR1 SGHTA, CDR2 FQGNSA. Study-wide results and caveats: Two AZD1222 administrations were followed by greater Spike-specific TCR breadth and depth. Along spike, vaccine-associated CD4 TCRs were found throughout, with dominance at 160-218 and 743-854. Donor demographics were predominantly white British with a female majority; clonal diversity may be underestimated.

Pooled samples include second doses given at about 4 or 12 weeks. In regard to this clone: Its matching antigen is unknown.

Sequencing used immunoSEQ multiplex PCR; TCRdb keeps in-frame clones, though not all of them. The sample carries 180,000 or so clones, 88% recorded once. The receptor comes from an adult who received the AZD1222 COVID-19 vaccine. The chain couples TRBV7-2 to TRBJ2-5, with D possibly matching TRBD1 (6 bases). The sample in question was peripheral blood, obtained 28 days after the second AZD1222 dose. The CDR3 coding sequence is TGTGCCAGCAGCTCGGGACACCGCCAAGAGACCCAGTACTTC. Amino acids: CASSSGHRQETQYF.